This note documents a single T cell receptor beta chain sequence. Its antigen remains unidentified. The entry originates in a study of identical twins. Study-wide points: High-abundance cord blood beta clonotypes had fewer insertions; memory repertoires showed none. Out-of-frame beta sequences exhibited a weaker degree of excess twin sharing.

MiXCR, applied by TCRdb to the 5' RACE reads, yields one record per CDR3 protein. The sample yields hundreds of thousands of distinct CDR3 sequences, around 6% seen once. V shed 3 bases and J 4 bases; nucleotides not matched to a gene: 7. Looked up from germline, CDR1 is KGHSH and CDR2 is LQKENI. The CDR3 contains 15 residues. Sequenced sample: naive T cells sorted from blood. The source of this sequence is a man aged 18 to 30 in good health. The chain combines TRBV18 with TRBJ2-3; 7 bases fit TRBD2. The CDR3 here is CASSPLSGKSDTQYF. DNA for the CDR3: TGTGCCAGCTCACCCTTAAGCGGGAAATCAGATACGCAGTATTTT.